Listed here are 20 T cell receptor beta chains from one sample, sequenced in a study of blood T cells in healthy people across ages. With a J-beta primer mix and a sample-barcoded 5' primer, a second PCR ran about 6 to 11 cycles. TCRdb reprocessed the 5' RACE reads with MiXCR, giving one entry per CDR3 protein. This sample has around 1.5 million distinct CDR3 sequences; 40% to 50% occur once, and the top ten carry 7.9%. Sequencing input: blood. The receptors derive from a woman younger than 35 in good health.

The rearrangement joins TRBV28 to TRBJ1-2; D is unclear. Germline CDR1 and CDR2: MDHEN and SYDVKM. This CDR3 contains 12 residues. V lost 10 bases and J lost 7, with 16 bases in between. The CDR3 coding sequence is TGTGCCACCAACCCCTTGCAGGTTGGCTACACCTTC. Protein: CATNPLQVGYTF.

The genes are TRBV10-3 and TRBJ1-2, with D perhaps matching TRBD1 (5 bases). The CDR3 is 15 residues long. Germline V CDR1 and CDR2: ENHRY, SYGVKD. V lost 0 bases, J lost 6 bases, and 14 bases lay in between. CDR3 in amino acids: CAISESKGPADGYTF. CDR3 in DNA: TGTGCCATCAGTGAGTCGAAGGGGCCAGCGGATGGCTACACCTTC.

This clonotype came up many times. This rearrangement joins TRBV10-3 to TRBJ2-1; D gene ambiguous. The CDR3 spans 12 residues. V was clipped by 4 bases and J by 7 bases, with 8 bases between them. CDR1 and CDR2 (germline): ENHRY, SYGVKD. The CDR3 DNA reads as TGTGCCATCAGTGCTGGGGATAATGAGCAGTTCTTC. It encodes CAISAGDNEQFF.

This clonotype has more than one count but fewer than ten. The chain combines TRBV7-6 with TRBJ2-1; TRBD2 aligns across 8 bases. The CDR3 consists of 13 residues. Germline CDR1 SGHVS, CDR2 FNYEAQ. Unmatched junction bases numbered 3, after V lost 1 base and J lost 10 bases. The CDR3 DNA reads TGTGCCAGCAGCTTAGGACTAGCGACAGAGCAGTTCTTC. Its protein is CASSLGLATEQFF.

This clonotype was found a few times. The V and J genes are TRBV7-2 and TRBJ2-7, with 11 bases matching TRBD2. Germline CDR1 and CDR2: SGHTA and FQGNSA. With 4 bases clipped from V and 5 bases from J, the junction kept 10 bases outside the gene matches. This CDR3 is 16 amino acids long. CDR3 loop: CASSSPSSGGLHEQYF. DNA for the CDR3: TGTGCCAGCAGCTCCCCCTCTAGCGGGGGGCTCCACGAGCAGTACTTC.

This clonotype was observed a handful of times. V and J are TRBV4-2 and TRBJ1-2, with D tentatively TRBD1 (5 bases). The CDR3 length is 15 residues. Per the germline V gene, CDR1 is LGHNA and CDR2 is YNFKEQ. V dropped 2 bases and J dropped 4 bases, with 14 bases sitting between them. CDR3 sequence (DNA): TGTGCCAGCAGCCAAACTACAGGTTATTTCTATGGCTACACCTTC. Translating it yields CASSQTTGYFYGYTF.

The genes are TRBV5-1 and TRBJ2-1, with 8 bases matching TRBD2. Looked up from germline, CDR1 is SGHRS and CDR2 is YFSETQ. CDR3 length equals 14 residues. J gave up 8 bases and V 0 bases, and 4 bases lay outside the gene matches. The DNA for the CDR3 is TGCGCCAGCAGCTTGGCCGGGGGGGCCCATGAGCAGTTCTTC. Translating gives CASSLAGGAHEQFF.

V is TRBV6-2 or TRBV6-3 and J is TRBJ2-5, with D perhaps TRBD1 (6 bases). This CDR3 has 17 amino acids. Between the trimmed V and J ends, which lost 6 bases and 2 bases, there was a span of 22 bases. Per the germline V gene, CDR1 is MNHEY and CDR2 is SVGEGT. CDR3 DNA sequence: TGTGCCAGCAGGAGGATGCAAACAGGGAAGTGGCAAGAGACCCAGTACTTC. Its translation: CASRRMQTGKWQETQYF.

The chain couples TRBV30 to TRBJ1-3; no clear D gene. The V end was cut by 0 bases, the J end by 0 bases, with 9 bases between. Germline CDR1 reads GTSNPN; CDR2 reads SVGIG (reference sequence). This CDR3 contains 15 residues. CDR3 coding DNA: TGTGCCTGGAGTGTACATTCCAGCTCTGGAAACACCATATATTTT. It specifies CAWSVHSSSGNTIYF.

The chain carries TRBV5-1 and TRBJ1-6, with TRBD1 identical over 7 bases. CDR3 length: 15 residues. V gave up 3 bases and J gave up 8 bases; unmatched junction bases: 8. From germline, CDR1 is SGHRS and CDR2 YFSETQ. The CDR3 loop reads CASSYWDREDSPLHF. The CDR3 nucleotides are TGCGCCAGCAGCTACTGGGACAGAGAGGATTCACCCCTCCACTTT.

As concerns this clonotype: An end of the junction differs from the germline gene, which may be a read error. V and J are TRBV5-1 and TRBJ2-7; D is uncertain. CDR3 size: 11 residues. Germline V gene lookup returns CDR1 SGHRS and CDR2 YFSETQ. CDR3 DNA sequence: TGCGCCGGCAGCCGTAACTACGAGCAGTACTTC. It translates to CAGSRNYEQYF. Looking up the rest from reference TRBV5-1 and TRBJ2-7 gives the full variable domain: KAGVTQTPRYLIKTRGQQVTLSCSPISGHRSVSWYQQTPGQGLQFLFEYFSETQRNKGNFPGRFSGRQFSNSRSEMNVSTLELGDSALYLCAGSRNYEQYFGPGTRLTVT.

The chain carries TRBV5-6 and TRBJ1-2, with D perhaps TRBD1 (6 bases). Trimming took off 4 bases at V and 10 bases at J, with 23 bases between the two ends. Germline loops: CDR1 SGHDT, CDR2 YYEEEE. This CDR3 comprises 15 residues. This CDR3 is CASSPTGGSFPYYTF. Written as DNA, the CDR3 is TGTGCCAGCAGCCCGACGGGGGGCTCGTTCCCTTACTACACCTTC.

In its sample, this clonotype was seen a few times. The chain uses TRBV6-1 and TRBJ2-7; D is undetermined. The V end lost 4 bases, the J end lost 2 bases, and 27 bases lay between the germline ends. The CDR3 consists of 19 residues. Germline CDR1 reads MNHNS; CDR2 reads SASEGT. The CDR3 bases are TGTGCCAGCAGTGTAAGACCGATGAAAGGCAAACGAGCAACCTACGAGCAGTACTTC. It is translated as CASSVRPMKGKRATYEQYF.

V is TRBV7-8 and J is TRBJ1-6; D may be TRBD1 (5 bases). Trimming cost V 5 bases and J 0 bases, with 8 bases left between them. The germline V gene has CDR1 SGHVS and CDR2 FQNEAQ. CDR3 length equals 15 residues. As DNA, the CDR3 is TGTGCCAGCAGCGGGGCAGGCTCCTATAATTCACCCCTCCACTTT. It specifies CASSGAGSYNSPLHF.

This chain links TRBV20-1 with TRBJ2-1; D unclear. V was cut by 0 bases and J by 5 bases, with 17 bases left in between. Germline V lookup: CDR1 DFQATT, CDR2 SNEGSKA (reference sequence). CDR3 length: 16 residues. The CDR3 bases are TGCAGTGCTAGAGATTTTGTGGGATTGGGGAACAATGAGCAGTTCTTC. Its protein product is CSARDFVGLGNNEQFF.

The chain has TRBV4-1 and TRBJ2-2; D is perhaps TRBD2 (5 bases). Germline V CDR1 and CDR2: MGHRA, YSYEKL. V was cut by 1 base and J by 7 bases, with 16 bases left in between. The CDR3 totals 16 residues. The CDR3 DNA is TGCGCCAGCAGCCAAGCAGAGGGAATAAGAGACGGGGAGCTGTTTTTT. This encodes CASSQAEGIRDGELFF.

The chain links TRBV5-1 to TRBJ2-7; 9 nucleotides match TRBD1. After removal of 2 bases from V and 2 bases from J, the junction contained 5 bases not matched to a gene. The CDR3 is 15 residues long. The germline CDR1 and CDR2 sequences are SGHRS and YFSETQ. This chain's CDR3 is CASSLPGDRAYEQYF. The CDR3 DNA follows: TGCGCCAGCAGCTTACCCGGGGACAGGGCCTACGAGCAGTACTTC. The full variable domain, rest sourced from reference TRBV5-1 and TRBJ2-7, is KAGVTQTPRYLIKTRGQQVTLSCSPISGHRSVSWYQQTPGQGLQFLFEYFSETQRNKGNFPGRFSGRQFSNSRSEMNVSTLELGDSALYLCASSLPGDRAYEQYFGPGTRLTVT.

This clonotype showed up just a few times. The chain is built from TRBV5-6 and TRBJ2-1; no firm D call. V was shortened by 4 bases and J by 2 bases, with 13 bases between the two germline ends. Germline CDR1 is SGHDT and CDR2 is YYEEEE. This CDR3 region has 15 residues. The CDR3 bases are TGTGCCAGCAGCACAACCAAGGGCCCCTACAATGAGCAGTTCTTC. Translating it yields CASSTTKGPYNEQFF.

This clonotype was detected a few times. V is TRBV14 and J is TRBJ1-5; D is unclear. Germline V gene sequence: CDR1 SGHDN, CDR2 FVKESK. Trimming took off 0 bases at V and 7 bases at J, with 7 bases between the two ends. This CDR3 is built from 13 residues. DNA for the CDR3: TGTGCCAGCAGCCAAGATAGGTACCAGCCCCAGCATTTT. This encodes CASSQDRYQPQHF.

The chain combines TRBV15 with TRBJ2-1; 11 positions agree with TRBD2. This CDR3 spans 15 amino acids. The germline gives CDR1 LNHNV, CDR2 YYDKDF (reference sequence). V lost 5 bases to trimming and J lost 4 bases; unmatched junction nucleotides: 4. CDR3 loop: CATSQLAGVYNEQFF. Here the CDR3 DNA reads TGTGCCACCAGCCAACTAGCGGGGGTATACAATGAGCAGTTCTTC.